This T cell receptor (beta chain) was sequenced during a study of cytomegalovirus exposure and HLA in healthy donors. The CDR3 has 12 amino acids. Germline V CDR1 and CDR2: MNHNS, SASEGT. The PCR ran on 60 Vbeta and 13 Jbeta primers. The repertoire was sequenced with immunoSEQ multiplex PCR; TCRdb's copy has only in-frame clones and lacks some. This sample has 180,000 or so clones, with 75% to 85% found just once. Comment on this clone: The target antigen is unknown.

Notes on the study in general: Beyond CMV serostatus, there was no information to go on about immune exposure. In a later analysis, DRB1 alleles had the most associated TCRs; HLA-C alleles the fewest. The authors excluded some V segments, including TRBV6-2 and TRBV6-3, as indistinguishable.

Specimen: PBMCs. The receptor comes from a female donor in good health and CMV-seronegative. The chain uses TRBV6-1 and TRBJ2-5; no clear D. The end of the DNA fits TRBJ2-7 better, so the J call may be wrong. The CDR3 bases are TGTGCCAGCAGTACCTCCACCCACGAGCAGTACTTC. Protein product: CASSTSTHEQYF.